These T cell receptor beta chains were read from a single sample in a study of human T cells and chemical hapten exposure. TCRdb recomputed calls from the RACE reads with MiXCR, one row per CDR3 protein. This table holds approximately 97,000 distinct CDR3 sequences, 25% to 30% found once. Sequencing used whole blood, obtained in connection with sensitization to the hapten diphenylcyclopropenone (DPC). All receptors derive from a man aged 35-49 years with alopecia areata. Some clones in this sample may be carry-over from other donors' samples. CDR3s include the opening cysteine and the closing phenylalanine or tryptophan. D genes are given only for firm matches. A row's size may be missing; if present it is once, few, many or a size class.

J	V	D	size	DNA	CDR3
TRBJ2-7	TRBV4-1	-	-	TGCGCCAGCAGCCAAGTAGGGCGCCCCGAGCAGTACTTC	CASSQVGRPEQYF
TRBJ1-1	TRBV18	-	few	TGTGCCAGCTCACCATCTTGGGCAGGGGACGCTGAAGCTTTCTTT	CASSPSWAGDAEAFF
TRBJ2-3	TRBV12-3/TRBV12-4	-	few	TGTGCCAGCAGTTTAGAAGTCCACCCGCAAGTTACCCGTAGGATGCCAGATACGCAGTATTTT	CASSLEVHPQVTRRMPDTQYF
TRBJ2-7	TRBV6-1	-	-	TGTGCCAGCAGTGTGCCGGGGAGTGCCCCCGAGCAGTACTTC	CASSVPGSAPEQYF
TRBJ1-5	TRBV18	-	-	TGTGCCAGCTCCACCGGGAATCAGCCCCAGCATTTT	CASSTGNQPQHF
TRBJ2-1	TRBV5-4	TRBD2	few	TGTGCCAGCAGCTTGAGGCTAGCGGGAGGCCTTGAGCAGTTCTTC	CASSLRLAGGLEQFF
TRBJ2-4	TRBV6-2/TRBV6-3	-	-	TGTGCCAGCAGTCCCTTAGCCAAAAACATTCAGTACTTC	CASSPLAKNIQYF
TRBJ1-5	TRBV12-3/TRBV12-4	TRBD1	-	TGTGCCAGCAGTCCAACAGGGGGCGGCCAGCCCCAGCATTTT	CASSPTGGGQPQHF
TRBJ2-7	TRBV28	TRBD1	few	TGTGCCAGCACCGAGACAGGGGGGATGTACGAGCAGTACTTC	CASTETGGMYEQYF
TRBJ2-7	TRBV12-3/TRBV12-4	TRBD1	-	TGTGCCAGCAGTTTACAGGGGGACTACGAGCAGTACTTC	CASSLQGDYEQYF
TRBJ2-6	TRBV4-3	-	few	TGCGCCAGCAGCCAAGAGGTCCCCTCTGGGGCCAACGTCCTGACTTTC	CASSQEVPSGANVLTF
TRBJ1-1	TRBV10-2	-	-	TGCGCCAGTTACACGGGACTGATGAACACTGAAGCTTTCTTT	CASYTGLMNTEAFF
TRBJ2-2	TRBV9	-	-	TGTGCCAGCAGCGTACTACTGGAGAACACCGGGGAGCTGTTTTTT	CASSVLLENTGELFF
TRBJ2-1	TRBV20-1	TRBD2	few	TGCAGTGCTAGAGAGAGAATAGCGGGAGTGGGCAATGAGCAGTTCTTC	CSARERIAGVGNEQFF
TRBJ2-1	TRBV24-1	-	-	TGTGCCACCAAGGGCCCAGGGCTAGGCAATGAGCAGTTCTTC	CATKGPGLGNEQFF
TRBJ2-3	TRBV6-6	-	-	TGTGCCAGCAGTTACGAAGGCAAGAATACGCAGTATTTT	CASSYEGKNTQYF
TRBJ1-5	TRBV12-3/TRBV12-4	-	-	TGTGCCAGCAGTTCCGGGACGCAACAGCCCCAGCATTTT	CASSSGTQQPQHF
TRBJ2-4	TRBV6-2/TRBV6-3	-	-	TGTGCCAGCAGGTTTGAGGGAGCAGCCAAAAACATTCAGTACTTC	CASRFEGAAKNIQYF
TRBJ2-1	TRBV9	-	few	TGTGCCAGCAGCCCCCGTCACGGGGGAGGCCGAATCAATGAGCAGTTCTTC	CASSPRHGGGRINEQFF
TRBJ2-1	TRBV5-6	TRBD2	few	TGTGCCAGCACCCGCCCCGGGACTAGTCGCAATGAGCAGTTCTTC	CASTRPGTSRNEQFF
TRBJ2-5	TRBV20-1	TRBD2	few	TGCAGTGCTAAGACTAGCGGGAAGGGAGAGACCCAGTACTTC	CSAKTSGKGETQYF
TRBJ2-2	TRBV18	TRBD1	once	TGTGCCAGCTCACCACGGGACAGGACGACCGGGGAGCTGTTTTTT	CASSPRDRTTGELFF
TRBJ2-2	TRBV5-1	TRBD1	few	TGCGCCAGCCATCCCTCAGGGGGTGGCGGGGAGCTGTTTTTT	CASHPSGGGGELFF
TRBJ2-7	TRBV6-5	TRBD2	-	TGTGCCAGCAGGAGGACTAGCGGGGATAGCTACGAGCAGTACTTC	CASRRTSGDSYEQYF
TRBJ2-1	TRBV27	TRBD2	few	TGTGCCAGCAGTCCCCAGCCGGGGACTAGCGGATACAATGAGCAGTTCTTC	CASSPQPGTSGYNEQFF
TRBJ2-7	TRBV6-6	TRBD1	-	TGTGCCAGCAGTCCCGGGACAGGGGGTCGCGAGCAGTACTTC	CASSPGTGGREQYF
TRBJ2-7	TRBV12-3/TRBV12-4	TRBD2	-	TGTGCCAGCAGTTTTCAAGCGGGGGCCTACGAGCAGTACTTC	CASSFQAGAYEQYF
TRBJ2-1	TRBV20-1	-	few	TGCAGTGCTAGAGAACTAGTCTCCTACAATGAGCAGTTCTTC	CSARELVSYNEQFF
TRBJ1-5	TRBV18	-	few	TGTGCCAGCTCACCCCCTGGACGGGAAGATCAGCCCCAGCATTTT	CASSPPGREDQPQHF
TRBJ2-7	TRBV6-2/TRBV6-3	TRBD2	-	TGTGCCAGCAGTGATGGCGGGAGGGCCTACGAGCAGTACTTC	CASSDGGRAYEQYF
TRBJ1-5	TRBV5-1	TRBD1	-	TGCGCCAGCAGCCGGGAGCCCCTTACAGGGGGAAGCAATCAGCCCCAGCATTTT	CASSREPLTGGSNQPQHF
TRBJ2-3	TRBV20-1	TRBD2	-	TGCAGTGCTAGGGGAGCGGGAGGAAGCACAGATACGCAGTATTTT	CSARGAGGSTDTQYF
TRBJ1-5	TRBV9	-	-	TGTGCCAGCGGACCGTTCAATCAGCCCCAGCATTTT	CASGPFNQPQHF
TRBJ2-1	TRBV6-2/TRBV6-3	TRBD2	-	TGTGCCAGCGCAGCTAGCGGGGCTACCTTGTTCTTC	CASAASGATLFF
TRBJ2-5	TRBV12-3/TRBV12-4	TRBD2	few	TGTGCCAGCAGTGTGGGGCTAGCGGGGCAAGAGACCCAGTACTTC	CASSVGLAGQETQYF
TRBJ2-7	TRBV27	TRBD2	-	TGTGCCAGCAGTTCGAGCAGGGGGGGACTAGCGGGTTCCTACGAGCAGTACTTC	CASSSSRGGLAGSYEQYF
TRBJ2-1	TRBV28	-	-	TGTGCCAGCAGTACCCTACAGGGCCTCTCCTACAATGAGCAGTTCTTC	CASSTLQGLSYNEQFF
TRBJ2-7	TRBV2	-	-	TGTGCCAGCAGCGAACCGAGGGCTCTCTACGAGCAGTACTTC	CASSEPRALYEQYF
TRBJ2-1	TRBV15	TRBD2	-	TGTGCCACCAGCAGAGGAGGTAGCGGGTTAAATGAGCAGTTCTTC	CATSRGGSGLNEQFF
TRBJ2-5	TRBV28	-	few	TGTGCCAGCAGTTTAGTGGGCGGGGAGAGGGAGACCCAGTACTTC	CASSLVGGERETQYF
TRBJ2-7	TRBV4-2	TRBD2	many	TGTGCCAGCAGCCAAGCACTAGCGGGAGTTAACGAGCAGTACTTC	CASSQALAGVNEQYF
TRBJ2-1	TRBV28	-	few	TGTGCCAGCAGTGGGGCGTGGGGGGCCGACAATGAGCAGTTCTTC	CASSGAWGADNEQFF
TRBJ2-2	TRBV18	-	-	TGTGCCAGCTCACCAAGAGAGAACACCGGGGAGCTGTTTTTT	CASSPRENTGELFF
TRBJ2-3	TRBV18	-	-	TGTGCCAGCTCTCCCAGCTCCGGGTCCCACACAGATACGCAGTATTTT	CASSPSSGSHTDTQYF
TRBJ1-5	TRBV6-2/TRBV6-3	TRBD1	-	TGTGCCAGCAGATACGGACAGGGGGATGGTCAGCCCCAGCATTTT	CASRYGQGDGQPQHF
TRBJ1-4	TRBV12-3/TRBV12-4	-	-	TGTGCCAGCAGTTCCCACAGGACCCGGGCAACTAATGAAAAACTGTTTTTT	CASSSHRTRATNEKLFF
TRBJ2-5	TRBV11-2	TRBD1	few	TGTGCCAGCAGCTCGAATACAGGGGGGACCCAGTACTTC	CASSSNTGGTQYF
TRBJ1-6	TRBV12-3/TRBV12-4	-	-	TGTGCCAGCAGTTTCACGAATTCACCCCTCCACTTT	CASSFTNSPLHF
TRBJ2-3	TRBV20-1	-	-	TGCAGTGCTAGAGGCCAGCGGGCAGATACGCAGTATTTT	CSARGQRADTQYF
TRBJ2-3	TRBV9	-	-	TGTGCCAGCAGCTTCCGACAGGTTCTTACAGATACGCAGTATTTT	CASSFRQVLTDTQYF
TRBJ2-7	TRBV20-1	-	few	TGCAGTGCTAGGGGGCGTGTGGGAATCAGCGAGCAGTACTTC	CSARGRVGISEQYF
TRBJ2-2	TRBV5-1	-	-	TGCGCCAGCAGTGACCTCGGGGAGCTGTTTTTT	CASSDLGELFF
TRBJ2-7	TRBV12-3/TRBV12-4	-	-	TGTGCCAGCAGTGGACAATCCTCCTCCTACGAGCAGTACTTC	CASSGQSSSYEQYF
TRBJ2-7	TRBV28	-	few	TGTGCCAGCAGTCTCGCAGCGGGCCTCGAGCAGTACTTC	CASSLAAGLEQYF
TRBJ2-7	TRBV11-1	TRBD1	once	TGTGCTACGAATAAGGCCAGGGGGAACGAGCAGTACTTC	CATNKARGNEQYF